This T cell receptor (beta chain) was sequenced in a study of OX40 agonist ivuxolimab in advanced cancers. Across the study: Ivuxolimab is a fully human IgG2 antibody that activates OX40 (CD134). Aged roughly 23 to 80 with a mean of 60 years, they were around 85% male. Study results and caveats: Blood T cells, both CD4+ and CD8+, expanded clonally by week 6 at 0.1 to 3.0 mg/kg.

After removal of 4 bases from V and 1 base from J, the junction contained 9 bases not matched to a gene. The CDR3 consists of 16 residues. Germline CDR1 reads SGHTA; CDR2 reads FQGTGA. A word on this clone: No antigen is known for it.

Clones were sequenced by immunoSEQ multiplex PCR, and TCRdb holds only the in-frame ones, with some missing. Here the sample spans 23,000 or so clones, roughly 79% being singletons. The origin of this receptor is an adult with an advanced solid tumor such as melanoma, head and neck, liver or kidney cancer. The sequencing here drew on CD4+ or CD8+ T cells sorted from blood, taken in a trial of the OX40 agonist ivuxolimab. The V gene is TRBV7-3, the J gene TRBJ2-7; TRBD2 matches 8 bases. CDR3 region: CASSSGGSGISYEQYF. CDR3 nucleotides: TGTGCCAGCAGCTCCGGTGGTAGCGGGATTTCCTACGAGCAGTACTTC.